This is a list of T cell receptor beta chains from one sample in a study of shared clonotypes between healthy human individuals. Here immunoSEQ multiplex PCR was the method, and the copy in TCRdb shows in-frame clones only, minus some. The data contain about 1.1 million clones, 70% to 85% of them singletons. Material: memory CD4+ T cells from PBMCs. The receptor source for this set is a man in his late teens or twenties in good health. Some clones in this sample may be carry-over from other donors' samples. Both conserved end residues are part of each CDR3. A D gene is named only where the DNA matches it firmly. Only some rows state a clone size, as once, few, many or a class for expanded clones.

- - TRBJ1-1 TRBV5-1 CASSLAPLNTEAFF TGCGCCAGCAGCTTGGCCCCATTGAACACTGAAGCTTTCTTT
- - TRBJ1-5 TRBV6-4 CASSGEYSNQPQHF TGTGCCAGCAGTGGCGAGTATAGCAATCAGCCCCAGCATTTT
TRBD1 - TRBJ2-2 TRBV19 CASSYGQANTGELFF TGTGCCAGTAGTTATGGACAGGCGAACACCGGGGAGCTGTTTTTT
TRBD1 - TRBJ1-1 TRBV5-1 CASSLRTGRNTEAFF TGCGCCAGCAGCTTACGGACAGGGAGGAACACTGAAGCTTTCTTT
- many TRBJ1-1 TRBV14 CASSRQVTEAFF TGTGCCAGCAGCCGACAGGTCACTGAAGCTTTCTTT
TRBD1 - TRBJ2-5 TRBV2 CASSEVTGVETQYF TGTGCCAGCAGTGAAGTCACAGGGGTAGAGACCCAGTACTTC
- - TRBJ2-3 TRBV5-1 CASSFGGGTDTQYF TGCGCCAGCAGCTTTGGTGGGGGCACAGATACGCAGTATTTT
- once TRBJ1-2 TRBV19 CASQKTRQNYGYTF TGTGCCAGCCAAAAGACACGACAGAACTATGGCTACACCTTC
- - TRBJ1-6 TRBV10-1 CAPRGTGSSYNSPLHF TGCGCCCCTAGGGGTACAGGAAGCTCCTATAATTCACCCCTCCACTTT
- - TRBJ1-4 TRBV9 CASSVEGEGKLFF TGTGCCAGCAGCGTAGAAGGGGAAGGAAAACTGTTTTTT
TRBD1 - TRBJ1-4 TRBV4-1 CASSPYLDRPNEKLFF TGCGCCAGCAGCCCCTACCTGGACAGGCCCAATGAAAAACTGTTTTTT
- - TRBJ2-7 TRBV11-3 CASSLGSMATYPNVYEQYF TGTGCCAGCAGCTTAGGATCGATGGCTACTTACCCTAATGTCTACGAGCAGTACTTC
- - TRBJ2-2 TRBV2 CASRSGGVSGELFF TGTGCCAGCAGAAGCGGTGGGGTTTCCGGGGAGCTGTTTTTT
- - TRBJ2-1 TRBV23-1 CASLGADYNEQFF TGCGCCAGCCTCGGAGCGGACTACAATGAGCAGTTCTTC
- - TRBJ2-1 TRBV5-5 CASSLGVGGYNEQFF TGTGCCAGCAGCTTGGGAGTCGGGGGCTACAATGAGCAGTTCTTC
TRBD1 - TRBJ2-5 TRBV28 CASSTTGLSQETQYF TGTGCCAGCAGTACGACAGGGCTCTCACAAGAGACCCAGTACTTC
- many TRBJ2-4 TRBV19 CASSIEHSFRNIQYF TGTGCCAGTAGTATAGAGCACAGCTTTAGAAACATTCAGTACTTC
- - TRBJ2-6 TRBV9 CASSVASSSGANVLTF TGTGCCAGCAGCGTAGCTTCCTCCTCTGGGGCCAACGTCCTGACTTTC
- - TRBJ2-7 TRBV11-2 CASSLDRTEAYEQYF TGTGCCAGCAGCTTAGACCGGACAGAAGCCTACGAGCAGTACTTC
- once TRBJ1-2 TRBV30 CAWSYRDWGSYGYTF TGTGCCTGGAGTTACCGGGACTGGGGATCCTATGGCTACACCTTC
- few TRBJ1-1 TRBV7-9 CASSLEKGVTFF TGTGCCAGCAGCTTAGAAAAGGGAGTGACTTTCTTT
- - TRBJ2-4 TRBV7-9 CASSLLTENIQYF TGTGCCAGCAGCTTACTGACAGAAAACATTCAGTACTTC
- - TRBJ1-3 TRBV9 CASSEQGLSGNTIYF TGTGCCAGCAGCGAGCAGGGACTCTCTGGAAACACCATATATTTT
TRBD1 - TRBJ2-3 TRBV27 CASSLSLVPGQDTDTQYF TGTGCCAGCAGTTTATCCCTGGTTCCGGGACAGGACACAGATACGCAGTATTTT
- - TRBJ2-6 TRBV19 CASSPSSGANVLTF TGTGCCAGTAGCCCTAGCTCTGGGGCCAACGTCCTGACTTTC
- - TRBJ2-5 TRBV28 CASSNRVTQETQYF TGTGCCAGCAGTAACAGGGTGACCCAAGAGACCCAGTACTTC
TRBD2 - TRBJ2-4 TRBV2 CASSETRLAAKNIQYF TGTGCCAGCAGTGAGACAAGACTAGCGGCCAAAAACATTCAGTACTTC
TRBD1 - TRBJ2-7 TRBV7-9 CASSLDREYTYEQYF TGTGCCAGCAGCCTGGACAGGGAATATACCTACGAGCAGTACTTC
TRBD1 - TRBJ2-7 TRBV4-2 CASSQQGQSSYEQYF TGTGCCAGCAGCCAGCAGGGACAGAGCTCCTACGAGCAGTACTTC
- once TRBJ2-3 TRBV5-1 CASSLMRSSTDTQYF TGCGCCAGCAGCTTAATGAGGTCTAGCACAGATACGCAGTATTTT
- - TRBJ2-3 TRBV5-6 CASSQVGTDTQYF TGTGCCAGCAGCCAGGTCGGCACAGATACGCAGTATTTT
TRBD1 - TRBJ2-1 TRBV27 CASSFQGERYNEQFF TGTGCCAGCAGTTTCCAGGGGGAGCGGTACAATGAGCAGTTCTTC
- - TRBJ2-1 TRBV5-6 CASAHWREGGEQFF TGTGCCAGCGCCCACTGGCGGGAAGGCGGTGAGCAGTTCTTC
TRBD1 - TRBJ1-1 TRBV5-1 CASSLTGGEAFF TGCGCCAGCAGCCTGACAGGGGGTGAAGCTTTCTTT
- many TRBJ2-1 TRBV29-1 CSVEDPGPGSYNEQFF TGCAGCGTTGAAGATCCCGGGCCTGGGTCCTACAATGAGCAGTTCTTC
- few TRBJ2-7 TRBV7-2 CASTSGGLTSYEQYF TGTGCCAGCACGTCTGGAGGTCTGACTTCCTACGAGCAGTACTTC
TRBD2 - TRBJ2-1 TRBV11-1 CASSSRLAGASEQFF TGTGCCAGCAGCTCCCGGCTAGCGGGGGCTAGTGAGCAGTTCTTC
- - TRBJ2-1 TRBV5-4 CASSSRRTDNEQFF TGTGCCAGCAGCTCGAGAAGGACTGACAATGAGCAGTTCTTC
- once TRBJ1-3 TRBV6-5 CASSRSRGNTIYF TGTGCCAGCAGCCGCTCTAGGGGGAACACCATATATTTT
- - TRBJ1-1 TRBV6-6 CASSYYTDTEAFF TGTGCCAGCAGTTATTACACGGACACTGAAGCTTTCTTT
TRBD2 - TRBJ2-1 TRBV10-3 CAITPSTGGTYNEQFF TGTGCCATCACCCCTAGCACGGGAGGAACCTACAATGAGCAGTTCTTC
- - TRBJ2-3 TRBV19 CASSLRDPGDTQYF TGTGCCAGTAGTCTCCGGGACCCAGGGGATACGCAGTATTTT
- many TRBJ1-1 TRBV7-3 CASSRNGGSNTEAFF TGTGCCAGCAGCCGAAATGGGGGCTCCAACACTGAAGCTTTCTTT
- - TRBJ2-1 TRBV7-3 CASSLMTSTYNEQFF TGTGCCAGCAGCTTAATGACAAGCACATACAATGAGCAGTTCTTC
- - TRBJ1-2 TRBV21-1 CASSEPPRNYCYTF TGTGCCAGCAGCGAACCCCCGAGGAACTATTGCTACACCTTC
- - TRBJ2-5 TRBV6-1 CASSGGTAQETQYF TGTGCCAGCAGTGGCGGGACAGCCCAAGAGACCCAGTACTTC
- - TRBJ1-3 TRBV30 CAWERGRSGNTIYF TGTGCCTGGGAGCGCGGCCGCTCTGGAAACACCATATATTTT
TRBD1 - TRBJ2-7 TRBV11-2 CASSQDRVTYEQYF TGTGCCAGCAGCCAGGACAGGGTCACCTACGAGCAGTACTTC
TRBD1 - TRBJ1-2 TRBV6-1 CASSEGGQIYGYTF TGTGCCAGCAGTGAAGGGGGACAGATCTATGGCTACACCTTC
- - TRBJ2-7 TRBV27 CASGRPGARGSQQYF TGTGCCAGCGGTCGGCCGGGGGCCCGCGGCAGCCAGCAGTACTTC
- once TRBJ1-1 TRBV2 CASSAQQRNTEAFF TGTGCCAGCAGCGCCCAACAGAGGAACACTGAAGCTTTCTTT
TRBD2 - TRBJ2-1 TRBV7-9 CASSLGLAGRNEQFF TGTGCCAGCAGCCTTGGACTAGCGGGGAGGAATGAGCAGTTCTTC
- - TRBJ2-7 TRBV28 CASSLQGGDRVYEQYF TGTGCCAGCAGTTTACAGGGGGGGGACAGAGTCTACGAGCAGTACTTC
- - TRBJ1-1 TRBV6-5 CASRRSRMKGTEAFF TGTGCCAGCAGACGCTCGAGGATGAAAGGAACTGAAGCTTTCTTT
- - TRBJ1-2 TRBV9 CASSRGGEGGYTF TGTGCCAGCAGCCGTGGAGGGGAGGGCGGCTACACCTTC
- - TRBJ1-2 TRBV28 CASSFLAGTAGGYTF TGTGCCAGCAGTTTTCTGGCAGGGACTGCTGGTGGCTACACCTTC